Reported below is one T cell receptor beta chain. The antigen remains undetermined. The sample is drawn from a study of cytomegalovirus exposure and HLA in healthy donors. The V end was cut by 0 bases, the J end by 8 bases, with 4 bases between. This CDR3 comprises 11 residues. The germline gives CDR1 SGHTA, CDR2 FQGNSA. The PCR used 60 Vbeta and 13 Jbeta primers. Profiling relied on immunoSEQ multiplex PCR, and the TCRdb table lists in-frame clones only, not all of them. The sample holds roughly 100,000 clones, around 10% seen once. Findings and limits, study-wide: Indistinguishable V segments, including TRBV6-2 and TRBV6-3, were excluded. A later analysis linked a missense DCLRE1C variant to TCR beta V- and J-gene trimming.

The source material was PBMCs. This chain joins TRBV7-2 and TRBJ1-2; no firm D call. The source of this sequence is a man aged 45-65 years in good health and CMV-seropositive. For the CDR3, the DNA is TGTGCCAGCAGCTTAGCCGGGGGCTACACCTTC. Translated: CASSLAGGYTF.